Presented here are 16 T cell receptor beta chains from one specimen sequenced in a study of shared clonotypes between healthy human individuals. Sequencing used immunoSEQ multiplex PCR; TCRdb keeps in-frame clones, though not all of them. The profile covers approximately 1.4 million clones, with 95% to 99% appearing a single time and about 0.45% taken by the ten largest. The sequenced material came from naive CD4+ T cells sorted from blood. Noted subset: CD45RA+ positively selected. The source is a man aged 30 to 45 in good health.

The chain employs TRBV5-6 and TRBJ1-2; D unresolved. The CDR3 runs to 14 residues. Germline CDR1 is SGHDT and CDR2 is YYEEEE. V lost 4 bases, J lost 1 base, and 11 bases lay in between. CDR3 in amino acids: CASSKDANNYGYTF. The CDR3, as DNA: TGTGCCAGCAGCAAGGACGCGAATAACTATGGCTACACCTTC.

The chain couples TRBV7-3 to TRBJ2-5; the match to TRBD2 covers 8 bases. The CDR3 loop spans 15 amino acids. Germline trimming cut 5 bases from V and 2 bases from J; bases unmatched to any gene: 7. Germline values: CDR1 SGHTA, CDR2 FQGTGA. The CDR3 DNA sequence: TGTGCCAGCAGCCGAACGGGAGGGAGGCAAGAGACCCAGTACTTC. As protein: CASSRTGGRQETQYF.

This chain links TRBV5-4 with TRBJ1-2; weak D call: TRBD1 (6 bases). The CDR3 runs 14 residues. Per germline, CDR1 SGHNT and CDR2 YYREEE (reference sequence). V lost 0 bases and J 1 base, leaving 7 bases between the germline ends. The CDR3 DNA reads TGTGCCAGCAGCTTGGAGGGGGTTAACTATGGCTACACCTTC. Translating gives CASSLEGVNYGYTF.

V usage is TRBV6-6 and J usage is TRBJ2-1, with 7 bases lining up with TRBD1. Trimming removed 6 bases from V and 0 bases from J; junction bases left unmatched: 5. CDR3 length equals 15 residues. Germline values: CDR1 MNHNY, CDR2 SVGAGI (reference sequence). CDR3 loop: CASSEDRSSYNEQFF. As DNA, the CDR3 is TGTGCCAGCAGCGAGGACAGGAGCTCCTACAATGAGCAGTTCTTC.

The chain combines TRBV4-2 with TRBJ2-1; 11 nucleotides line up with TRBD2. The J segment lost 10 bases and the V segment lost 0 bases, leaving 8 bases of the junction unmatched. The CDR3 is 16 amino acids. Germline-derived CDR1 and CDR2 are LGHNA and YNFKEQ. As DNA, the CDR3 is TGTGCCAGCAGCCAAGAAGAAACTAGCGGGAGTTCGGAGCAGTTCTTC. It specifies CASSQEETSGSSEQFF.

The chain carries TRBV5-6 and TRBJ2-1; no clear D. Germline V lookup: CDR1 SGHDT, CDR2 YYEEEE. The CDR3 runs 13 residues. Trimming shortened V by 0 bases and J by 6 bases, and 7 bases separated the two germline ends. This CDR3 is CASSLEAFNEQFF. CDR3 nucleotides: TGTGCCAGCAGCTTGGAGGCGTTCAATGAGCAGTTCTTC.

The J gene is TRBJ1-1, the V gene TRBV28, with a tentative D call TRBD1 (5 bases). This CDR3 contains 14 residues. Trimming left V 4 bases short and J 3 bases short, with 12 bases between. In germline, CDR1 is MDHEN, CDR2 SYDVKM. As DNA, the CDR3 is TGTGCCAGCAGTTGGGACGCTAAGGACACTGAAGCTTTCTTT. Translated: CASSWDAKDTEAFF.

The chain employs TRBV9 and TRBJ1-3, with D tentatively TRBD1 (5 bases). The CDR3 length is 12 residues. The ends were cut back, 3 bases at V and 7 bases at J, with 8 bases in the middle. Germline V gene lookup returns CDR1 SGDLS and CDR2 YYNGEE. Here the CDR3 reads CASSGEGNTIYF. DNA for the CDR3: TGTGCCAGCAGCGGGGAGGGGAACACCATATATTTT.

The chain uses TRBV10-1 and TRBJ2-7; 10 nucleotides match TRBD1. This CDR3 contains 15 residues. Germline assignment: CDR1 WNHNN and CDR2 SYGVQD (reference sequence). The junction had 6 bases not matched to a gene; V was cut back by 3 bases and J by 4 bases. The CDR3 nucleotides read TGCGCCAGCAGTGAAGGTTGGGACAGGGGATACGAGCAGTACTTC. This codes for CASSEGWDRGYEQYF.

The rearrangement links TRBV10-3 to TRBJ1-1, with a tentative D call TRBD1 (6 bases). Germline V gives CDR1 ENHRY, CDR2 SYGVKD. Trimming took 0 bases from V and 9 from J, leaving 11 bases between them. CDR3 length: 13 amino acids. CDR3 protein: CAISESGGPQAFF. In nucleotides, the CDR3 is TGTGCCATCAGTGAGTCAGGGGGACCGCAAGCTTTCTTT.

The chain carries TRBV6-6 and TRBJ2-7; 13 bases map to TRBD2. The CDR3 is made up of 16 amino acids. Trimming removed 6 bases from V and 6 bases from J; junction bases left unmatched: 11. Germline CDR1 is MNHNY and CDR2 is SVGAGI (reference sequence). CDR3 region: CASRGLTSGRAVEQYF. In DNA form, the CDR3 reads TGTGCCAGCAGGGGGCTAACTAGCGGGAGGGCCGTCGAGCAGTACTTC.

For the CDR3, the DNA is TGTGCCAGCTCACCGGTGGCAGGGGGTAGTGAAGCTTTCTTT. Protein product: CASSPVAGGSEAFF. V and J are TRBV18 and TRBJ1-1; 7 bases map to TRBD1. The length of the CDR3 is 14 residues. Germline V lookup: CDR1 KGHSH, CDR2 LQKENI. Trimming removed 3 bases from V and 7 bases from J; junction bases left unmatched: 8.

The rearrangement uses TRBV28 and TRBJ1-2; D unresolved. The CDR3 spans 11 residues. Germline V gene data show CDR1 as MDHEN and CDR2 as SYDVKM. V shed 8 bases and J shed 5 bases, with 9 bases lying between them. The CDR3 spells CASGSGYGYTF. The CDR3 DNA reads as TGTGCCAGCGGATCAGGATATGGCTACACCTTC.

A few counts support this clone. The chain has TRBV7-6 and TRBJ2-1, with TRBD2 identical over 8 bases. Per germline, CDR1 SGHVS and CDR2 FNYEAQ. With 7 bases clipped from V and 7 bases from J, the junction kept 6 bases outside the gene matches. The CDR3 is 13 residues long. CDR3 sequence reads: CASTLIAGNEQFF. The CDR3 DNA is TGTGCCAGCACCCTTATAGCGGGGAATGAGCAGTTCTTC. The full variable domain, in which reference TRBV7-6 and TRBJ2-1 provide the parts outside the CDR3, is GAGVSQSPRYKVTKRGQDVALRCDPISGHVSLYWYRQALGQGPEFLTYFNYEAQQDKSGLPNDRFSAERPEGSISTLTIQRTEQRDSAMYRCASTLIAGNEQFFGPGTRLTVL.

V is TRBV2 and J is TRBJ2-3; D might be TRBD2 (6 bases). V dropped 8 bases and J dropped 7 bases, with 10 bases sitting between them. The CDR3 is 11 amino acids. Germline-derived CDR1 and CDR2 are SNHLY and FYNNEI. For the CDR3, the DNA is TGTGCCAGCCGAGCGGGTAATACGCAGTATTTT. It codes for CASRAGNTQYF.

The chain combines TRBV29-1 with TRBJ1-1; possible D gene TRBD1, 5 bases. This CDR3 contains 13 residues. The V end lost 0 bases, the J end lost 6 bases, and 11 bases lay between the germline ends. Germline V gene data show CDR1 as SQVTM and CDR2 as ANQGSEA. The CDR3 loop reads CSVEEGVGAEAFF. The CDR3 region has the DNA TGCAGCGTTGAAGAAGGGGTAGGGGCTGAAGCTTTCTTT.